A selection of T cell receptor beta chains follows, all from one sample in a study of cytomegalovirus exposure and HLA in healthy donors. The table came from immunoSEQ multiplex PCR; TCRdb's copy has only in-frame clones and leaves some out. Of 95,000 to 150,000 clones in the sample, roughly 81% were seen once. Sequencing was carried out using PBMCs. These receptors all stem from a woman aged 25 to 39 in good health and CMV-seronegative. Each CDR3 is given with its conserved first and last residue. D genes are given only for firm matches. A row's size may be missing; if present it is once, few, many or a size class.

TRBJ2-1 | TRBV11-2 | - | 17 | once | TGTGCCAGCAGCCAATATACTACCAGGGGTAGGGACAATGAGCAGTTCTTC | CASSQYTTRGRDNEQFF
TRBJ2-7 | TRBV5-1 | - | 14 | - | TGCGCCAGCAGCTCCCAGACAAGCAGCTACGAGCAGTACTTC | CASSSQTSSYEQYF
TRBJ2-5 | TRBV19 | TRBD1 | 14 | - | TGTGCCAGTAGTACTGACAGGGCTCGAGAGACCCAGTACTTC | CASSTDRARETQYF
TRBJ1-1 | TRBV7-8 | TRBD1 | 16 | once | TGTGCCAGCAGCCCGCGACCCGACAGGGGGGGCACTGAAGCTTTCTTT | CASSPRPDRGGTEAFF
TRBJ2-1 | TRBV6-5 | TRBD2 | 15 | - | TGTGCCAGCAGTTTAAATGGACTAGACTACAATGAGCAGTTCTTC | CASSLNGLDYNEQFF
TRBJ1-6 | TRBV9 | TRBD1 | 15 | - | TGTGCCAGCAGCCCGAGGACAGGGACGGGTTCACCCCTCCACTTT | CASSPRTGTGSPLHF
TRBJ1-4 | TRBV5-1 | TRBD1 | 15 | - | TGCGCCAGCAGCCGCCAGGGGGCCGATAATGAAAAACTGTTTTTT | CASSRQGADNEKLFF
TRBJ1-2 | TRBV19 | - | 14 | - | TGTGCCAGTAGTTTGAACAGGGACCACTATGGCTACACCTTC | CASSLNRDHYGYTF
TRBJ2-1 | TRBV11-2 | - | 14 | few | TGTGCCAGCAGCTTAGGGCGGGGTCGGAATGAGCAGTTCTTC | CASSLGRGRNEQFF
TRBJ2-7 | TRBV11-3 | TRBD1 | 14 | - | TGTGCCAGCAGCCCGGACAGGTATGGGTACGAGCAGTACTTC | CASSPDRYGYEQYF
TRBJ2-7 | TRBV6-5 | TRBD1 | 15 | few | TGTGCCAGCAGTTACCAGGGGGCTAGCTCCTACGAGCAGTACTTC | CASSYQGASSYEQYF
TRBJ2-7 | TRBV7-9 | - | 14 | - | TGTGCCAGCAGCTTAACAGGGTCACCCTACGAGCAGTACTTC | CASSLTGSPYEQYF
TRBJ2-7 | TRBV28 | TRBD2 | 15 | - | TGTGCCAGCAACCCTAGCGGGAGGGCCTGGGACGAGCAGTACTTC | CASNPSGRAWDEQYF
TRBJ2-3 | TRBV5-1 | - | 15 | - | TGCGCCAGCAGCTTGGTTAGCGCTAGCACAGATACGCAGTATTTT | CASSLVSASTDTQYF
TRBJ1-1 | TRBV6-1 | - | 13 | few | TGTGCCAGCAGGGCCCTAAGGAGCACTGAAGCTTTCTTT | CASRALRSTEAFF
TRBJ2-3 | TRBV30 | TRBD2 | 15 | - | TGTGCCTGGAGTGTAATGGCAGGGAGGGCAGATACGCAGTATTTT | CAWSVMAGRADTQYF
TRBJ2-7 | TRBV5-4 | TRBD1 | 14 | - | TGTGCCAGCAGCCGAGACAGGGTAGTCGACGAGCAGTACTTC | CASSRDRVVDEQYF
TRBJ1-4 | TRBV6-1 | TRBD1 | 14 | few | TGTGCCAGCGAACGGGACAGGGAAAATGAAAAACTGTTTTTT | CASERDRENEKLFF